Each of the 5 T cell receptor beta chains below was sequenced from the same sample in a study of T cell responses to AZD1222 COVID-19 vaccine. The table came from immunoSEQ multiplex PCR; TCRdb's copy has only in-frame clones and leaves some out. The sample contains 85,000 to 100,000 clones, roughly 91% of which appear only once. Sequenced material: peripheral blood, taken on day 0 of AZD1222 vaccination. The receptor set was obtained from an adult in good health.

The chain carries TRBV7-3 and TRBJ1-5, with 9 bases matching TRBD1. The CDR3 is 16 amino acids. CDR1 is SGHTA, CDR2 FQGTGA, per germline. V lost 2 bases, J lost 4 bases, and 6 bases stayed unmatched. This chain's CDR3 is CASSLWTGAGNQPQHF. The CDR3 nucleotides are TGTGCCAGCAGCTTATGGACAGGGGCAGGAAATCAGCCCCAGCATTTT. Supplemented by reference TRBV7-3 and TRBJ1-5, the full variable domain reads GAGVSQTPSNKVTEKGKYVELRCDPISGHTALYWYRQSLGQGPEFLIYFQGTGAADDSGLPNDRFFAVRPEGSVSTLKIQRTERGDSAVYLCASSLWTGAGNQPQHFGDGTRLSIL.

The chain employs TRBV18 and TRBJ1-2; no firm D call. The CDR3 covers 14 residues. Per the germline V gene, CDR1 is KGHSH and CDR2 is LQKENI. V dropped 4 bases and J dropped 1 base, with 10 bases sitting between them. CDR3 in amino acids: CASSLRTDNYGYTF. CDR3 sequence (DNA): TGTGCCAGCTCACTGCGGACGGATAACTATGGCTACACCTTC.

The chain carries TRBV15 and TRBJ1-1; 10 nucleotides agree with TRBD1. V gave up 5 bases and J gave up 5 bases; unmatched junction bases: 8. Germline V gene data show CDR1 as LNHNV and CDR2 as YYDKDF (reference sequence). The CDR3 loop spans 15 amino acids. The CDR3 here is CATSPRQGAGTEAFF. Written as DNA, the CDR3 is TGTGCCACCAGCCCAAGACAGGGGGCAGGAACTGAAGCTTTCTTT.

The V gene is TRBV7-2, the J gene TRBJ2-3; maybe TRBD2 (6 bases). The CDR3 extends over 17 amino acids. V lost 1 base to trimming and J lost 8 bases, with 22 bases between them. Germline V lookup: CDR1 SGHTA, CDR2 FQGNSA. The CDR3: CASSLVGGAGDLVTQYF. DNA for the CDR3: TGTGCCAGCAGCTTAGTAGGCGGAGCGGGCGACCTCGTTACGCAGTATTTT.

This chain links TRBV30 with TRBJ1-2; D may be TRBD1 (6 bases). V lost 4 bases to trimming and J lost 8 bases, with 11 bases between them. This CDR3 comprises 11 residues. Germline V gene lookup returns CDR1 GTSNPN and CDR2 SVGIG (reference sequence). CDR3 sequence reads: CAWKGDGGYTF. CDR3 bases: TGTGCCTGGAAGGGGGATGGAGGCTACACCTTC.